This is a list of T cell receptor beta chains from one sample in a study of blood T cell repertoires in COVID-19. TCRdb's copy holds only in-frame clones and misses some; the assay was immunoSEQ multiplex PCR. The data hold about 210,000 clones, with 83% observed a single time. Sequences were obtained from peripheral blood. These receptors all come from a woman in her 40s with active or convalescent COVID-19. The conserved cysteine and the conserved F or W are not part of the CDR3 here. Size values are once, few and many counts, or a class for expanded clones, and some rows have none.

clone_size: .
v_call: TRBV5-1
j_call: TRBJ2-2
cdr3_length: 12
cdr3_aa: ASSLMTRTGELF

clone_size: few
v_call: TRBV28
j_call: TRBJ1-1
cdr3_length: 10
cdr3_aa: ASSLWGHEAF

clone_size: .
v_call: TRBV30
j_call: TRBJ2-5
cdr3_length: 11
cdr3_aa: AWSPDSQETQY

clone_size: .
v_call: TRBV6-1
j_call: TRBJ1-4
cdr3_length: 13
cdr3_aa: ASSEFRGRDEKLF

clone_size: .
v_call: TRBV24-1
j_call: TRBJ1-5
cdr3_length: 14
cdr3_aa: ATNRDRMESNQPQH

clone_size: .
v_call: TRBV28
j_call: TRBJ1-3
cdr3_length: 15
cdr3_aa: ASSLFPGRPTGNTIY

clone_size: .
v_call: TRBV5-1
j_call: TRBJ2-5
cdr3_length: 15
cdr3_aa: ASSLEMGQGAGETQY

clone_size: .
v_call: TRBV20-1
j_call: TRBJ2-7
cdr3_length: 9
cdr3_aa: SVGQGYEQY

clone_size: .
v_call: TRBV7-2
j_call: TRBJ1-3
cdr3_length: 14
cdr3_aa: ASSLGQLRSGNTIY

clone_size: .
v_call: TRBV4-3
j_call: TRBJ1-1
cdr3_length: 13
cdr3_aa: ASSQAGQGITEAF

clone_size: .
v_call: TRBV5-4
j_call: TRBJ1-6
cdr3_length: 12
cdr3_aa: ASSLQGKISPLH

clone_size: few
v_call: TRBV29-1
j_call: TRBJ1-4
cdr3_length: 14
cdr3_aa: SVGDREGRRSEKLF

clone_size: .
v_call: TRBV7-9
j_call: TRBJ1-4
cdr3_length: 11
cdr3_aa: ASTRGEGQKLF

clone_size: .
v_call: TRBV28
j_call: TRBJ2-7
cdr3_length: 14
cdr3_aa: ASSLGTSGVSYEQY

clone_size: .
v_call: TRBV14
j_call: TRBJ1-1
cdr3_length: 12
cdr3_aa: ASSQAYRGTEAF

clone_size: .
v_call: TRBV7-2
j_call: TRBJ2-1
cdr3_length: 14
cdr3_aa: ASSFSGGASYNEQF

clone_size: .
v_call: TRBV28
j_call: TRBJ1-2
cdr3_length: 12
cdr3_aa: ATATPQEGYGYT

clone_size: few
v_call: TRBV4-3
j_call: TRBJ1-6
cdr3_length: 13
cdr3_aa: ASSQKQAVNSPLH

clone_size: .
v_call: TRBV10-1
j_call: TRBJ2-1
cdr3_length: 14
cdr3_aa: ASSETGTSSYNEQF

clone_size: .
v_call: TRBV19
j_call: TRBJ2-7
cdr3_length: 14
cdr3_aa: ASSMTGRLGRYEQY

clone_size: .
v_call: TRBV7-3
j_call: TRBJ1-1
cdr3_length: 12
cdr3_aa: ASSLGQGNTEAF

clone_size: .
v_call: TRBV12-3/TRBV12-4
j_call: TRBJ2-2
cdr3_length: 11
cdr3_aa: AIRQGYTGELF

clone_size: .
v_call: TRBV19
j_call: TRBJ1-5
cdr3_length: 14
cdr3_aa: ASSIAPVGPGQPQH

clone_size: .
v_call: TRBV19
j_call: TRBJ1-6
cdr3_length: 11
cdr3_aa: ASSIGGGSPLH

clone_size: .
v_call: TRBV19
j_call: TRBJ1-2
cdr3_length: 13
cdr3_aa: ASSIDLRQNYGYT

clone_size: .
v_call: TRBV12-3/TRBV12-4
j_call: TRBJ2-3
cdr3_length: 11
cdr3_aa: ASSTGLGDTQY

clone_size: .
v_call: TRBV5-6
j_call: TRBJ2-1
cdr3_length: 13
cdr3_aa: ASRIGGGIDNEQF

clone_size: few
v_call: TRBV12-3/TRBV12-4
j_call: TRBJ1-2
cdr3_length: 11
cdr3_aa: ASSPSGGYGYT

clone_size: .
v_call: TRBV14
j_call: TRBJ2-7
cdr3_length: 12
cdr3_aa: ASSQAGGGHEQY

clone_size: once
v_call: TRBV7-8
j_call: TRBJ2-1
cdr3_length: 15
cdr3_aa: ASMRTSGGAFYNEQF

clone_size: .
v_call: TRBV10-3
j_call: TRBJ1-5
cdr3_length: 13
cdr3_aa: AIRREDRDGQPQH

clone_size: .
v_call: TRBV3-1/TRBV3-2
j_call: TRBJ1-4
cdr3_length: 9
cdr3_aa: ASRLNEKLF

clone_size: once
v_call: TRBV11-3
j_call: TRBJ1-3
cdr3_length: 14
cdr3_aa: ASSLVIGHFRNTIY

clone_size: .
v_call: TRBV11-3
j_call: TRBJ2-7
cdr3_length: 13
cdr3_aa: ASSSLRGSPDEQY

clone_size: .
v_call: TRBV27
j_call: TRBJ2-1
cdr3_length: 13
cdr3_aa: ASSSPTSGYNEQF

clone_size: .
v_call: TRBV27
j_call: TRBJ1-2
cdr3_length: 11
cdr3_aa: ASSFGRGGGYT

clone_size: .
v_call: TRBV5-4
j_call: TRBJ1-3
cdr3_length: 13
cdr3_aa: ASSYTGTSGNTIY

clone_size: .
v_call: TRBV4-1
j_call: TRBJ2-5
cdr3_length: 13
cdr3_aa: ASSQARGFQETQY

clone_size: .
v_call: TRBV9
j_call: TRBJ2-5
cdr3_length: 13
cdr3_aa: ASTRLRGHQETQY

clone_size: .
v_call: TRBV15
j_call: TRBJ1-6
cdr3_length: 11
cdr3_aa: ATRTTDRSPLH

clone_size: .
v_call: TRBV29-1
j_call: TRBJ1-5
cdr3_length: 11
cdr3_aa: SVAQGSEQPQH

clone_size: .
v_call: TRBV9
j_call: TRBJ1-2
cdr3_length: 13
cdr3_aa: ASSGDGTGQYGYT

clone_size: .
v_call: TRBV5-4
j_call: TRBJ2-1
cdr3_length: 14
cdr3_aa: ASSSFQGARGNEQF

clone_size: few
v_call: TRBV4-3
j_call: TRBJ1-4
cdr3_length: 14
cdr3_aa: ASSQGSESVNEKLF

clone_size: .
v_call: TRBV5-1
j_call: TRBJ1-5
cdr3_length: 14
cdr3_aa: ASSLAGTGVNQPQH

clone_size: .
v_call: TRBV30
j_call: TRBJ2-1
cdr3_length: 11
cdr3_aa: AWTSGGVNEQF